Listed here are 30 T cell receptor beta chains from one sample, sequenced in a study of blood T cell repertoires in COVID-19. The assay was immunoSEQ multiplex PCR, and TCRdb's table has in-frame clones only and misses some. In the table there are 150,000 or so clones, 65% to 90% of which are singletons. The sample was peripheral blood. The receptors here all came from a woman aged 60 to 75 with COVID-19, enrolled during active disease.

This sequence joins TRBV5-1 and TRBJ1-2; no clear D. V shed 1 base and J shed 3 bases, with 7 bases lying between them. CDR3 length: 13 amino acids. The V gene's germline CDR1 is SGHRS and CDR2 YFSETQ. The CDR3 DNA sequence: TGCGCCAGCAGCTTGATCCCCGACTATGGCTACACCTTC. This sequence encodes CASSLIPDYGYTF. Complete variable domain (other parts from reference TRBV5-1 and TRBJ1-2): KAGVTQTPRYLIKTRGQQVTLSCSPISGHRSVSWYQQTPGQGLQFLFEYFSETQRNKGNFPGRFSGRQFSNSRSEMNVSTLELGDSALYLCASSLIPDYGYTFGSGTRLTVV.

V gene TRBV30 combines with J gene TRBJ1-6; a possible D gene is TRBD1 (6 bases). The CDR3 is 14 residues long. V was trimmed by 4 bases and J by 7 bases, leaving 14 bases between them. Germline loops: CDR1 GTSNPN, CDR2 SVGIG (reference sequence). Written as DNA, the CDR3 is TGTGCCTGGAATGGGGCCAGGGGAAATTCACCCCTCCACTTT. Its translation is CAWNGARGNSPLHF. Full variable domain (rest looked up from reference TRBV30 and TRBJ1-6): SQTIHQWPATLVQPVGSPLSLECTVEGTSNPNLYWYRQAAGRGLQLLFYSVGIGQISSEVPQNLSASRPQDRQFILSSKKLLLSDSGFYLCAWNGARGNSPLHFGNGTRLTVT.

This chain joins TRBV11-2 and TRBJ2-7; a possible D gene is TRBD2 (6 bases). CDR3 size: 14 residues. Germline CDR1 SGHAT, CDR2 FQNNGV. With 5 bases removed from V and 4 bases from J, the gap between germline ends came to 15 bases. The CDR3 sequence is CASSIYGTAYEQYF. CDR3 DNA sequence: TGTGCCAGCAGCATTTACGGGACTGCTTACGAGCAGTACTTC.

This clone was counted once. The chain employs TRBV6-1 and TRBJ1-1, with 7 bases matching TRBD1. The CDR3 has 15 residues. Germline V gene sequence: CDR1 MNHNS, CDR2 SASEGT. The V and J ends lost 2 bases and 0 bases, in that order; junction bases with no gene match: 3. The chain's CDR3 is CASSESGQLNTEAFF. CDR3 in DNA: TGTGCCAGCAGTGAATCGGGACAGCTGAACACTGAAGCTTTCTTT.

The rearrangement joins TRBV6-5 to TRBJ1-6, with 8 positions matching TRBD1. The junction had 12 bases not matched to a gene; V was cut back by 6 bases and J by 14 bases. The CDR3 consists of 14 residues. Germline loops: CDR1 MNHEY, CDR2 SVGAGI. CDR3 DNA: TGTGCCAGCAGCAAGGGACAGGCGGTCCGGACCCTCCACTTT. This gives the protein CASSKGQAVRTLHF.

V and J are TRBV5-5 and TRBJ1-1; D is undetermined. Germline V CDR1 and CDR2: SGHKS, YYEKEE (reference sequence). V lost 5 bases and J 4 bases, leaving 18 bases between the germline ends. The CDR3 sequence is 15 residues long. This chain's CDR3 is CASSLLTAIVTEAFF. CDR3 coding DNA: TGTGCCAGCAGTCTCCTGACTGCCATTGTCACTGAAGCTTTCTTT.

The V and J genes are TRBV5-1 and TRBJ1-1; D not certain. V was cut by 6 bases and J by 1 base, with 13 bases left in between. The V gene's germline CDR1 is SGHRS and CDR2 YFSETQ. This CDR3 spans 14 amino acids. This CDR3 is CASTQRSGNTEAFF. CDR3 DNA: TGCGCCAGCACCCAACGGTCAGGGAACACTGAAGCTTTCTTT.

The J gene is TRBJ1-3, the V gene TRBV24-1; 9 bases match TRBD1. Trimming at V came to 5 bases and at J to 4 bases, leaving 17 bases not matched to a gene. The CDR3 is made up of 19 amino acids. Per the germline V gene, CDR1 is KGHDR and CDR2 is SFDVKD. CDR3 amino acids: CATSALGTGTPPTGNTIYF. CDR3 in DNA: TGTGCCACCAGTGCCCTCGGGACAGGGACTCCCCCTACCGGAAACACCATATATTTT.

The gene calls are TRBV30 and TRBJ2-2, with D possibly being TRBD1 (6 bases). The CDR3 sequence is 16 residues long. Trimming took off 2 bases at V and 3 bases at J, with 16 bases between the two ends. The germline CDR1 and CDR2 sequences are GTSNPN and SVGIG (reference sequence). The CDR3 DNA follows: TGTGCCTGGAGTTCAGGGAAAGGGGGTCACACCGGGGAGCTGTTTTTT. The encoded protein is CAWSSGKGGHTGELFF.

The rearrangement joins TRBV15 to TRBJ2-7; D is possibly TRBD2 (5 bases). This CDR3 region has 14 residues. Germline CDR1 is LNHNV and CDR2 is YYDKDF (reference sequence). Trimming pared 2 bases from V and 2 bases from J, leaving 10 bases between. The CDR3 DNA reads as TGTGCCACCAGCAGATACAAGACTACCTACGAGCAGTACGTC. It encodes CATSRYKTTYEQYV.

This rearrangement joins TRBV7-3 to TRBJ1-1, with 9 bases aligning to TRBD1. Germline V CDR1 and CDR2: SGHTA, FQGTGA. The CDR3 spans 14 residues. Unmatched junction bases numbered 0, after V lost 0 bases and J lost 4 bases. The CDR3 is CASSLTDRGTEAFF. The CDR3 DNA is TGTGCCAGCAGCTTAACGGACAGGGGCACTGAAGCTTTCTTT.

The chain combines TRBV27 with TRBJ2-2; D is perhaps TRBD2 (6 bases). V was clipped by 3 bases and J by 4 bases, with 18 bases between them. CDR3 length equals 17 residues. The germline V gene has CDR1 MNHEY and CDR2 SMNVEV (reference sequence). For the CDR3, the DNA is TGTGCCAGCAGTTTCCTGGGGTTGGCGGGGAGCACCGGGGAGCTGTTTTTT. It codes for CASSFLGLAGSTGELFF.

The chain carries TRBV3-1 (or the pseudogene TRBV3-2) and TRBJ1-6, with D tentatively TRBD1 (6 bases). V lost 2 bases to trimming and J lost 10 bases, with 15 bases between them. The CDR3 loop spans 15 amino acids. The germline gives CDR1 LGHDT, CDR2 YNNKEL (reference sequence). The CDR3 spells CASSQSPRGESPLHF. The CDR3, as DNA: TGTGCCAGCAGCCAAAGCCCCAGGGGAGAATCACCCCTCCACTTT.

This clone was picked up one time. The chain couples TRBV9 to TRBJ2-1; TRBD2 matches 8 bases. The trim removed 5 bases at V and 4 bases at J, leaving 14 bases unmatched. Germline V gene data show CDR1 as SGDLS and CDR2 as YYNGEE. The CDR3 consists of 17 residues. The CDR3 DNA sequence: TGTGCCAGCAGTGGCTCTACCGGGACTAGTTCTTACAATGAGCAGTTCTTC. Translating gives CASSGSTGTSSYNEQFF.

The V call is TRBV24-1, the J call TRBJ2-1; 9 bases are a match to TRBD2. The V and J ends lost 2 bases and 5 bases, in that order; junction bases with no gene match: 3. This CDR3 region has 15 residues. CDR1 and CDR2 (germline): KGHDR, SFDVKD. The CDR3 here is CATSDWASGDNEQFF. Here the CDR3 DNA reads TGTGCCACCAGTGATTGGGCTAGCGGGGACAATGAGCAGTTCTTC.

The chain employs TRBV5-1 and TRBJ1-5, with D perhaps matching TRBD1 (5 bases). CDR1 and CDR2 (germline): SGHRS, YFSETQ. V was pared by 2 bases and J by 5 bases, with 14 bases between. The CDR3 loop spans 15 amino acids. CDR3 in DNA: TGCGCCAGCAGCTTCGAAGGGGCGCGAGATCAGCCCCAGCATTTT. Translating gives CASSFEGARDQPQHF.

This clone showed up just once. The chain joins TRBV18 to TRBJ1-1, with a weak D call TRBD1 (5 bases). This CDR3 comprises 12 residues. The V and J ends lost 6 bases and 4 bases respectively, with 9 bases between them. CDR1 and CDR2 from the germline V gene are KGHSH and LQKENI. For the CDR3, the DNA is TGTGCCAGCTCTGGGGGGGGCACTGAAGCTTTCTTT. It yields the protein CASSGGGTEAFF.

CDR3 amino acids: CASGLELSSYNSPLHF. The CDR3 DNA follows: TGTGCTAGTGGTTTGGAGTTGAGCTCCTATAATTCACCCCTCCACTTT. The chain recombines TRBV12-5 with TRBJ1-6; no clear D gene. The CDR3 length is 16 residues. Germline V lookup: CDR1 LGHNT, CDR2 FRNRAP. Trimming took off 1 base at V and 0 bases at J, with 7 bases between the two ends.

This chain uses TRBV5-8 with TRBJ1-3, with D possibly being TRBD1 (6 bases). Germline V lookup: CDR1 SGHTS, CDR2 YDEGEE. CDR3 length equals 14 residues. Trimming left V 7 bases short and J 0 bases short, with 11 bases between. This chain's CDR3 is CASYNRASGNTIYF. CDR3 nucleotides: TGTGCCAGCTACAACAGGGCCTCTGGAAACACCATATATTTT.

This clone has at least ten counts. The V and J genes are TRBV15 and TRBJ2-5; 9 bases are shared with TRBD1. Per the germline V gene, CDR1 is LNHNV and CDR2 is YYDKDF (reference sequence). V lost 4 bases and J lost 0; bases outside the gene matches: 9. The CDR3 totals 17 residues. CDR3 nucleotides: TGTGCCACCAGCAACCCCGGGGGACAGGGTGACCAAGAGACCCAGTACTTC. This encodes CATSNPGGQGDQETQYF.

Only one count was recorded for this clone. This chain uses TRBV23-1 with TRBJ1-3; D gene ambiguous. TRBV23-1 is placed among ORFs of uncertain function. Trimming shortened V by 3 bases and J by 0 bases, and 9 bases separated the two germline ends. The length of the CDR3 is 15 residues. The CDR3 loop reads CASSQKSFSGNTIYF. CDR3 bases: TGCGCCAGCAGTCAGAAGAGCTTCTCTGGAAACACCATATATTTT.

This CDR3 is CASRGGATSSTDTQYF. As DNA, the CDR3 is TGTGCCAGTCGGGGAGGGGCAACCTCTAGCACAGATACGCAGTATTTT. V and J are TRBV7-6 and TRBJ2-3, with 7 positions matching TRBD2. The CDR3 sequence is 16 residues long. The V gene end was trimmed by 9 bases and the J gene end by 0 bases; junction bases not matched to a gene: 12. Germline V CDR1 and CDR2: SGHVS, FNYEAQ.

This clone came up a few times. This chain joins TRBV9 and TRBJ1-1; 7 bases agree with TRBD1. The ends lost 3 bases at V and 3 bases at J; junction bases unmatched: 8. Per the germline V gene, CDR1 is SGDLS and CDR2 is YYNGEE. This CDR3 has 15 amino acids. The CDR3 region has the DNA TGTGCCAGCAGCGCCATCACAGGGGTGTACACTGAAGCTTTCTTT. It translates to CASSAITGVYTEAFF.

The chain combines TRBV5-1 with TRBJ1-3; tentative D call: TRBD1 (6 bases). V gave up 4 bases and J gave up 0 bases, with 14 bases separating them. The CDR3 contains 16 residues. Germline V CDR1 and CDR2: SGHRS, YFSETQ. This CDR3 reads CASSPSQGLSGNTIYF. The CDR3 DNA reads as TGCGCCAGCAGCCCCTCACAGGGCCTCTCTGGAAACACCATATATTTT.

CDR3 nucleotides: TGTGCCAGCAGCCCAGGGTCTGGAAACACCATATATTTT. Translating it yields CASSPGSGNTIYF. The chain links TRBV27 to TRBJ1-3; D perhaps matches TRBD1 (5 bases). The CDR3 contains 13 residues. In germline, CDR1 is MNHEY, CDR2 SMNVEV (reference sequence). V was shortened by 6 bases and J by 1 base, with 7 bases between the two germline ends.

The chain carries TRBV5-1 and TRBJ1-5; TRBD1 agrees at 11 bases. The trim removed 0 bases at V and 4 bases at J, leaving 3 bases unmatched. The germline gives CDR1 SGHRS, CDR2 YFSETQ. CDR3 size: 16 residues. The CDR3 reads CASSLDGQGANQPQHF. In nucleotides, the CDR3 is TGCGCCAGCAGCTTGGATGGACAGGGGGCGAATCAGCCCCAGCATTTT.

This chain uses TRBV18 with TRBJ1-5; D gene uncertain. The CDR3 is made up of 13 amino acids. CDR1 is KGHSH and CDR2 is LQKENI in the germline V gene. Trimming shortened V by 3 bases and J by 1 base, and 4 bases separated the two germline ends. The CDR3 DNA is TGTGCCAGCTCACCCTTGAGCAATCAGCCCCAGCATTTT. Translated: CASSPLSNQPQHF.

This clone was seen a single time. The V gene is TRBV7-3, the J gene TRBJ1-1, with D perhaps matching TRBD1 (5 bases). The V and J ends lost 4 bases and 4 bases respectively, with 13 bases between them. The germline gives CDR1 SGHTA, CDR2 FQGTGA. The CDR3 sequence is 14 residues long. Here the CDR3 DNA reads TGTGCCAGCAGCTCCCAGGGTTCGGGCACTGAAGCTTTCTTT. This sequence encodes CASSSQGSGTEAFF.

V gene TRBV4-1 combines with J gene TRBJ1-2; the D gene is possibly TRBD1 (5 bases). This CDR3 has 14 amino acids. The V and J ends lost 4 bases and 2 bases respectively, with 11 bases between them. Germline-derived CDR1 and CDR2 are MGHRA and YSYEKL. The CDR3 spells CASSPPGGNYGYTF. For the CDR3, the DNA is TGCGCCAGCAGCCCCCCGGGGGGGAACTATGGCTACACCTTC.

The chain combines TRBV15 with TRBJ1-6; 7 nucleotides line up with TRBD1. J was trimmed by 10 bases and V by 3 bases; bases with no gene match: 9. The CDR3 is 15 residues long. Per the germline V gene, CDR1 is LNHNV and CDR2 is YYDKDF (reference sequence). The CDR3 loop reads CATSRGNRGKSPLHF. CDR3 in DNA: TGTGCCACCAGCAGGGGTAACAGGGGAAAATCACCCCTCCACTTT.